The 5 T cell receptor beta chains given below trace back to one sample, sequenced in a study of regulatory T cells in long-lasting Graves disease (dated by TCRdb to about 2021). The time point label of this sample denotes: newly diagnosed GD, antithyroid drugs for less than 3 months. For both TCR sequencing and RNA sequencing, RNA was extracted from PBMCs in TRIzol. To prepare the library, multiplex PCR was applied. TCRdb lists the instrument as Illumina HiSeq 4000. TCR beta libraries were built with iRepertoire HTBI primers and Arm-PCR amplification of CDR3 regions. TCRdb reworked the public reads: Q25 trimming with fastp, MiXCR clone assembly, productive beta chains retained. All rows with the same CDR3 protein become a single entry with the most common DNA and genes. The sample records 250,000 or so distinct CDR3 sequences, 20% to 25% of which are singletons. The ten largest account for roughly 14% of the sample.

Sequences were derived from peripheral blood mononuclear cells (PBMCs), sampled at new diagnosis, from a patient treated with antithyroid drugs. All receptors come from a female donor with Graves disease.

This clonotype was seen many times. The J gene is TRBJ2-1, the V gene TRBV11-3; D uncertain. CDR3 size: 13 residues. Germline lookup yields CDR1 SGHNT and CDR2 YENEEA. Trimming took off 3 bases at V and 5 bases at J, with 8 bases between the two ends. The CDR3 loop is CASSFVADNEQFF. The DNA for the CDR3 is TGTGCCAGCAGCTTTGTTGCGGACAATGAGCAGTTCTTC.

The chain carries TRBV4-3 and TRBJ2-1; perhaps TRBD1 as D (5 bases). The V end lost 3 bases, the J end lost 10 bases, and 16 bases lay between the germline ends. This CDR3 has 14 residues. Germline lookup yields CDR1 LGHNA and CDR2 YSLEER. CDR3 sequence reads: CASSHRASAGEQFF. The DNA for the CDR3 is TGCGCCAGCAGCCACCGAGCCTCGGCAGGGGAGCAGTTCTTC.

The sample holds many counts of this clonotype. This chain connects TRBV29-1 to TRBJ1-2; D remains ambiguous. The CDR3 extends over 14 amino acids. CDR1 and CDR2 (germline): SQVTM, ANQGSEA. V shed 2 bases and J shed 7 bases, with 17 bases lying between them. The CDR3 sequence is CSVESVVEASGYTF. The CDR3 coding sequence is TGCAGCGTTGAATCGGTTGTGGAGGCCTCTGGCTACACCTTC.

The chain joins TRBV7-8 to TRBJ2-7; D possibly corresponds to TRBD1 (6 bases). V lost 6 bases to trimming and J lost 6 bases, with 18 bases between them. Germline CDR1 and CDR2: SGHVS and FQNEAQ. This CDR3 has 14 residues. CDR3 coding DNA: TGTGCCAGCAGAAGAGGCACAGGGCCCAGCGAGCAGTACTTC. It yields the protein CASRRGTGPSEQYF.

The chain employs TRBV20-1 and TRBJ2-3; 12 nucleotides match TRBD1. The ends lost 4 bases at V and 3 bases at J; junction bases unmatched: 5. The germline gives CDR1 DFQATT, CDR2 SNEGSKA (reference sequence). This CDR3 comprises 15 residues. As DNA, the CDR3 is TGCAGTGCTACGGGACAGGGGGCGAGGACAGATACGCAGTATTTT. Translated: CSATGQGARTDTQYF.